This T cell receptor beta chain appears in the sequencing data of a study of cytotoxic CD8 clonotypes in ibrutinib-treated CLL. Study-wide context: The study included approximately 10 relapsed/refractory and under 16 treatment-naive patients; 17 to 18 had IGHV unmutated disease. Response samples were obtained once patients had received a median about 12 months of treatment, range 6 to 36. Study-wide results and caveats: Sampling times, which were not matched between the groups, differed between sustained-remission patients and progressing patients.

The method was immunoSEQ multiplex PCR; TCRdb's version includes in-frame clones alone and lacks a portion of them. This table holds 150,000 to 200,000 clones, more than 75% found once. This CDR3 has 14 amino acids. CDR1 and CDR2 from the germline V gene are LNHDA and SQIVND (reference sequence). V trimming: 9 bases; J trimming: 3 bases; junction bases outside the gene matches: 7. Extraction of around 2 micrograms of genomic DNA from cryopreserved PBMCs supplied material for TCR beta libraries. As regards this clone: Its specificity is not known.

The sequence derives from a human donor with chronic lymphocytic leukemia. The V gene is TRBV19, the J gene TRBJ2-4; 8 bases map to TRBD1. Sequencing used PBMCs, obtained after 12 months of ibrutinib treatment. The CDR3 nucleotides are TGTGCCAGCAGGGACAGGTTAGGCAAAAACATTCAGTACTTC. Residues: CASRDRLGKNIQYF.